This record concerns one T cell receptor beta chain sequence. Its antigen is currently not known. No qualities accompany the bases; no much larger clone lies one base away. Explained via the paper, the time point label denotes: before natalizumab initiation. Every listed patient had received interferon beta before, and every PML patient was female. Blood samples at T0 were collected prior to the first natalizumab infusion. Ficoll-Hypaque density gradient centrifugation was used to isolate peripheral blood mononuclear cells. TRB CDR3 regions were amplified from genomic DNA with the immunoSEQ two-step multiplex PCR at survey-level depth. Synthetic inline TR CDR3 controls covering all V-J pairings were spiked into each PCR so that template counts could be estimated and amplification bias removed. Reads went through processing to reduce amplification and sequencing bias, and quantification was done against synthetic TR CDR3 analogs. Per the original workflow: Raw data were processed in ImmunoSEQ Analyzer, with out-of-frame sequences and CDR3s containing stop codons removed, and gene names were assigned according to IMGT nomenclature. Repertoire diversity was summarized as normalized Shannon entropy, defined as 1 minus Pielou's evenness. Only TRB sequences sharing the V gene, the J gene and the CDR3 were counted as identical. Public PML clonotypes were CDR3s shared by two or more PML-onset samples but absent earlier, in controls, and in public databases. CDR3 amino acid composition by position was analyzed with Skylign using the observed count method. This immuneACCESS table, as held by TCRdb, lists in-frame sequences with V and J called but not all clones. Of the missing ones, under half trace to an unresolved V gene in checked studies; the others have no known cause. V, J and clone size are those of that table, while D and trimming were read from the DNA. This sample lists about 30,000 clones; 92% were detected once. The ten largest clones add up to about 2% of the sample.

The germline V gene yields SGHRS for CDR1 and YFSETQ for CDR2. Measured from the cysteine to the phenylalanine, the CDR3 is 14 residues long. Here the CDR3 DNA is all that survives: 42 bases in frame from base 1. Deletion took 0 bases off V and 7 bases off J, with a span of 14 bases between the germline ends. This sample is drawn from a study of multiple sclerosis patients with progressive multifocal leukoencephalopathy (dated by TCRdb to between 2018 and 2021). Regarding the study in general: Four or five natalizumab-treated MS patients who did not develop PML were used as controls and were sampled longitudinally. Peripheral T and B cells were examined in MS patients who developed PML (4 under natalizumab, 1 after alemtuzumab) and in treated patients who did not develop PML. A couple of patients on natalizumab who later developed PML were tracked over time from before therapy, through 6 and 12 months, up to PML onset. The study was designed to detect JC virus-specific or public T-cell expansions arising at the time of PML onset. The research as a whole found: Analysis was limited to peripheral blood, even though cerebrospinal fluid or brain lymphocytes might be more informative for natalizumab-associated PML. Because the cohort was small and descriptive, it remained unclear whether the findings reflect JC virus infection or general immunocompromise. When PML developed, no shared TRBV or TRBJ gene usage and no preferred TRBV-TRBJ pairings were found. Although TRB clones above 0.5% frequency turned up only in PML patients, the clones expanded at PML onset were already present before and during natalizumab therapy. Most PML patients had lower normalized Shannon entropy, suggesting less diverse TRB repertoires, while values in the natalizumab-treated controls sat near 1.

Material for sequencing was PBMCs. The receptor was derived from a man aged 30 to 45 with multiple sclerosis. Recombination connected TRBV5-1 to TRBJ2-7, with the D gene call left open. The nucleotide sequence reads TGCGCCAGCAGCTTGGCCGGAGTCTCTAGGGAGCAGTACTTC. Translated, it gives CASSLAGVSREQYF. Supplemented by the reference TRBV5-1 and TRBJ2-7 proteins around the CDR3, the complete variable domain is KAGVTQTPRYLIKTRGQQVTLSCSPISGHRSVSWYQQTPGQGLQFLFEYFSETQRNKGNFPGRFSGRQFSNSRSEMNVSTLELGDSALYLCASSLAGVSREQYFGPGTRLTVT.